This T cell receptor beta chain was captured by sequencing in a study of T cell responses to AZD1222 COVID-19 vaccine. Assay: immunoSEQ multiplex PCR; the TCRdb copy retains only in-frame clones and omits some. The repertoire holds about 120,000 clones, with roughly 87% as singletons. The CDR3 has 15 amino acids. V dropped 7 bases and J dropped 2 bases, with 18 bases sitting between them. The V gene's germline CDR1 is MNHEY and CDR2 SVGAGI. This clone turned up a few times. Its antigen remains unidentified. Points from the study as a whole: Reports indicate that nearly half of spike-specific TCRs are directed at unmutated variant regions.

The sample consisted of peripheral blood, taken 28 days after the second AZD1222 dose. The TCR sequence derives from an adult who received the AZD1222 COVID-19 vaccine. V and J are TRBV6-5 and TRBJ2-7; D remains unclear. CDR3: CASTTNYYGPYEQYF. The CDR3, as DNA: TGTGCCAGCACCACAAACTACTACGGTCCCTACGAGCAGTACTTC.